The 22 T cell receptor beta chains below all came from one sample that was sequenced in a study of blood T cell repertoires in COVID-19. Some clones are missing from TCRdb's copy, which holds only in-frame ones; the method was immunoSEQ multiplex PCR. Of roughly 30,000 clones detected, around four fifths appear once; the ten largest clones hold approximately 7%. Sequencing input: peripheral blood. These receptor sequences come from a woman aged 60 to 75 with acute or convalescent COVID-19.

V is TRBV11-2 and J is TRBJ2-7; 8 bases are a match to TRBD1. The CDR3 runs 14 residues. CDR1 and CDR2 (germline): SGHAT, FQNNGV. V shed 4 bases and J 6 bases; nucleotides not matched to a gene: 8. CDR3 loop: CASSSQGVVSEQYF. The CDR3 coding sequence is TGTGCCAGCAGCTCACAGGGGGTGGTATCCGAGCAGTACTTC.

For the CDR3, the DNA is TGTGCCAGTAGACAACAGATACAGGGAAACACCATATATTTT. Translating it yields CASRQQIQGNTIYF. This chain connects TRBV19 to TRBJ1-3; D is uncertain. Trimming pared 6 bases from V and 4 bases from J, leaving 13 bases between. From germline, CDR1 is LNHDA and CDR2 SQIVND (reference sequence). This CDR3 has 14 amino acids.

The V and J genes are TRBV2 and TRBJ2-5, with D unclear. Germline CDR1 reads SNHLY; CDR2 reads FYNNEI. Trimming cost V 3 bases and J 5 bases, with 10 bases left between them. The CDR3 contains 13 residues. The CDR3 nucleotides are TGTGCCAGCAGTGATGACCGACTTGAGACCCAGTACTTC. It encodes CASSDDRLETQYF.

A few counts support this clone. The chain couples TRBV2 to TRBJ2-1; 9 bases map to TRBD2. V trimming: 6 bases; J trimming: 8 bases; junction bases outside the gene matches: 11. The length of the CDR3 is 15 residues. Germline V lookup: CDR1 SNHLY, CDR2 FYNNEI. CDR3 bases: TGTGCCAGCAGCGGTTTAGCGGGGGCCGGCGATGAGCAGTTCTTC. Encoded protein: CASSGLAGAGDEQFF.

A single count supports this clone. The CDR3 DNA follows: TGTGCCAGCAGCTTGGTGTCAGCTGGAAACACCATATATTTT. It codes for CASSLVSAGNTIYF. The chain combines TRBV5-4 with TRBJ1-3; unclear D gene. Germline CDR1 is SGHNT and CDR2 is YYREEE (reference sequence). Between the trimmed V and J ends, which lost 0 bases and 2 bases, there was a span of 6 bases. This CDR3 has 14 amino acids.

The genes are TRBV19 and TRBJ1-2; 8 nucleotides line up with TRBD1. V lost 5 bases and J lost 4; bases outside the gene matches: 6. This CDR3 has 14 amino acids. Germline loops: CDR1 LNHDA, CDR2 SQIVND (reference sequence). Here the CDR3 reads CASSHDRGGYGYTF. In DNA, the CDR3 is TGTGCCAGTAGTCACGACAGGGGCGGCTATGGCTACACCTTC. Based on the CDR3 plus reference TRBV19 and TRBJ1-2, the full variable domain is DGGITQSPKYLFRKEGQNVTLSCEQNLNHDAMYWYRQDPGQGLRLIYYSQIVNDFQKGDIAEGYSVSREKKESFPLTVTSAQKNPTAFYLCASSHDRGGYGYTFGSGTRLTVV.

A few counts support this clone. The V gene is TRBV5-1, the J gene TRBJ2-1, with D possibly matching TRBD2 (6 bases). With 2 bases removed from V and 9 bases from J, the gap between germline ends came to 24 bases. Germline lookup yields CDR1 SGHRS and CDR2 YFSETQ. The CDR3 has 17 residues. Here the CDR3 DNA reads TGCGCCAGCAGCTTTCGTTCCGGCGGGACTTCCCCAGGTGAGCAGTTCTTC. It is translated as CASSFRSGGTSPGEQFF.

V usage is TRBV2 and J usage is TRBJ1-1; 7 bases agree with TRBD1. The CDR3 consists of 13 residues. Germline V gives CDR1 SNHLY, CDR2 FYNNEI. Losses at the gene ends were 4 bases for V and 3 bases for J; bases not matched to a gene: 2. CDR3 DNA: TGTGCCAGCAGTGTCGACAGGGACACTGAAGCTTTCTTT. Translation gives CASSVDRDTEAFF.

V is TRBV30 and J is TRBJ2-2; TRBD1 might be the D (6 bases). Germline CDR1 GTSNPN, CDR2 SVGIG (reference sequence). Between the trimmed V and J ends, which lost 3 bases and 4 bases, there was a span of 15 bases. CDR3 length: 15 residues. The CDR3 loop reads CAWSSIRGGTGELFF. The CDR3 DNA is TGTGCCTGGAGCTCCATCCGAGGGGGCACCGGGGAGCTGTTTTTT.

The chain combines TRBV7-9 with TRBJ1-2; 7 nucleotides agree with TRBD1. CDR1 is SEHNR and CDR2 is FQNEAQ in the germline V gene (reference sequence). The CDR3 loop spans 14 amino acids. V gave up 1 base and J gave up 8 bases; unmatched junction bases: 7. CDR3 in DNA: TGTGCCAGCAGCTTAGGCGCGACAGGGCAAGGCTACACCTTC. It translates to CASSLGATGQGYTF.

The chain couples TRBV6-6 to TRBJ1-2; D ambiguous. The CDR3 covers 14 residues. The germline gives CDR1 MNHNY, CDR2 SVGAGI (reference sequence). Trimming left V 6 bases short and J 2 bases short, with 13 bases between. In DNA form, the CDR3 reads TGTGCCAGCAGCACATTTACGGGGAACTATGGCTACACCTTC. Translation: CASSTFTGNYGYTF.

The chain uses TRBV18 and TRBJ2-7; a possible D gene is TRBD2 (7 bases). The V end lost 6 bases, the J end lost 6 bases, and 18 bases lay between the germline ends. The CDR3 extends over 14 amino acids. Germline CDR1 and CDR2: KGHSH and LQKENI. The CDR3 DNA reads TGTGCCAGCTCGGGGGGGGGCCATGGAGCCGAGCAGTACTTC. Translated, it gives CASSGGGHGAEQYF.

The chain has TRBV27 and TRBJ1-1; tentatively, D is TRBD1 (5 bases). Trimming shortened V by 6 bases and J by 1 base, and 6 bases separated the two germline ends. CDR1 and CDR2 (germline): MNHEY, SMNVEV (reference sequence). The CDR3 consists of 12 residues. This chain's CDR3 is CASRGGNTEAFF. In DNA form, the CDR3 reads TGTGCCAGCAGGGGGGGGAACACTGAAGCTTTCTTT.

CDR3 DNA sequence: TGTGCCAGCAGCCAAGCCCGGGACTACACCTTC. Its protein is CASSQARDYTF. The chain uses TRBV3-1 (or the pseudogene TRBV3-2) and TRBJ1-2; D not resolved. This CDR3 has 11 residues. Trimming removed 1 base from V and 10 bases from J, with 7 bases in between. Germline values: CDR1 LGHDT, CDR2 YNNKEL (reference sequence).

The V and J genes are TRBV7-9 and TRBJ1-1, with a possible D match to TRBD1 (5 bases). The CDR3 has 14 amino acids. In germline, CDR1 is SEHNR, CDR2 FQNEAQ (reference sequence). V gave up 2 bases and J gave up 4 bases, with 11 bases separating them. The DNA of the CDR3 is TGTGCCAGCAGCTTATTGCAGGGTGGCACTGAAGCTTTCTTT. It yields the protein CASSLLQGGTEAFF.

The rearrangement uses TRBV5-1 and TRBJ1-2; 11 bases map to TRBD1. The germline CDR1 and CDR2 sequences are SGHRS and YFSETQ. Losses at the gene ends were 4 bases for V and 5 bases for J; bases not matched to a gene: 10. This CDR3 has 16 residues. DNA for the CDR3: TGCGCCAGCAGCCATACGCCGGGACAGGGGGTGTATGGCTACACCTTC. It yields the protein CASSHTPGQGVYGYTF. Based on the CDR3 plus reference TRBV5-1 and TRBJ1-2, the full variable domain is KAGVTQTPRYLIKTRGQQVTLSCSPISGHRSVSWYQQTPGQGLQFLFEYFSETQRNKGNFPGRFSGRQFSNSRSEMNVSTLELGDSALYLCASSHTPGQGVYGYTFGSGTRLTVV.

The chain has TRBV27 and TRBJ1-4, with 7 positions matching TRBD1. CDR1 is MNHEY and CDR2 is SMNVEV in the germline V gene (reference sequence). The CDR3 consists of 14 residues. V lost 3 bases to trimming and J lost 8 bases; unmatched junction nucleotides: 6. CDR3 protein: CASSFRGGGEKLFF. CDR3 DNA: TGTGCCAGCAGTTTCCGAGGGGGCGGCGAAAAACTGTTTTTT.

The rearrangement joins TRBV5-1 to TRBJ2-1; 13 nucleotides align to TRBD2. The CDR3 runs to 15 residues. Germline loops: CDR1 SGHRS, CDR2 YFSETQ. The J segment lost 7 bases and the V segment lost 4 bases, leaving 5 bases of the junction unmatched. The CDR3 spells CASSGGLAGSNEQFF. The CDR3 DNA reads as TGCGCCAGCAGCGGGGGACTAGCGGGGAGTAATGAGCAGTTCTTC.

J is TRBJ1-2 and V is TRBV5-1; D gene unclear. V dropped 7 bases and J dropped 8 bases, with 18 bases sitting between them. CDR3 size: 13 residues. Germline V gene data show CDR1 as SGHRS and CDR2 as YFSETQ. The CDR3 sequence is CASGREDAGGYTF. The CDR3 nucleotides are TGCGCCAGCGGCCGGGAGGACGCCGGAGGCTACACCTTC.

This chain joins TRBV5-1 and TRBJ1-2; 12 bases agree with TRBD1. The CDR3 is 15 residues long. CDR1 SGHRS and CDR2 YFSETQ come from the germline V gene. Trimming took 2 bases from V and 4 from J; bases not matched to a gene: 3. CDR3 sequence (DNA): TGCGCCAGCAGCTTAGGGGGACAGGGGGCCTATGGCTACACCTTC. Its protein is CASSLGGQGAYGYTF.

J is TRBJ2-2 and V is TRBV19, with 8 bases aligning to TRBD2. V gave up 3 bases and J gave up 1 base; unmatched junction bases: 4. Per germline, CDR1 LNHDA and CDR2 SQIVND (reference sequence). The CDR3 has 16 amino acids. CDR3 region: CASSIVLAENTGELFF. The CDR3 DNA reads TGTGCCAGTAGTATCGTACTAGCGGAGAACACCGGGGAGCTGTTTTTT.

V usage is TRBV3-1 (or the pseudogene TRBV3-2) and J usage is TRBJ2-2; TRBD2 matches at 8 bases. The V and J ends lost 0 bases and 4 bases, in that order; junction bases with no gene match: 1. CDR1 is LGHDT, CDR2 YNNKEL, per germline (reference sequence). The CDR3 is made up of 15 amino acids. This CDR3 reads CASSQDAGGTGELFF. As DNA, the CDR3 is TGTGCCAGCAGCCAAGACGCGGGAGGCACCGGGGAGCTGTTTTTT.